These 8 T cell receptor beta chains share one sample of origin, sequenced in a study of T cells in Graves' hyperthyroidism and ophthalmopathy. Regions amplified from RNA transcripts were the TCR beta CDR3 regions. Researchers ran a first-round RT-PCR on the TCR CDR3 using the HTBI primer set. TCRdb fed the multiplex PCR reads into MiXCR, producing one record per CDR3 protein. The sample lists 300,000 to 450,000 distinct CDR3 sequences, about 14% occurring once. The specimen was blood. Every receptor here comes from a woman aged 55 to 70 with Graves' hyperthyroidism.

This clonotype was observed a handful of times. The chain links TRBV19 to TRBJ2-7; a weak D match, TRBD2 (6 bases). Germline V gene sequence: CDR1 LNHDA, CDR2 SQIVND (reference sequence). There are 15 residues in the CDR3. V shed 1 base and J shed 3 bases, with 13 bases lying between them. CDR3 sequence reads: CASSIVEGLGYEQYF. For the CDR3, the DNA is TGTGCCAGTAGTATAGTGGAGGGACTTGGCTACGAGCAGTACTTC.

This clonotype was seen many times. The V and J genes are TRBV20-1 and TRBJ2-5; D is unresolved. There are 13 residues in the CDR3. Trimming removed 1 base at V and 1 base at J, with 7 bases between. Per germline, CDR1 DFQATT and CDR2 SNEGSKA (reference sequence). The CDR3 nucleotides read TGCAGTGCTAGAGTTTCCCTCCAAGAGACCCAGTACTTC. This gives the protein CSARVSLQETQYF.

This clonotype was observed many times. The chain combines TRBV6-1 with TRBJ2-5, with 8 bases fitting TRBD2. The CDR3 runs to 18 residues. V was clipped by 4 bases and J by 5 bases; unmatched bases: 18. Germline CDR1 MNHNS, CDR2 SASEGT. In DNA form, the CDR3 reads TGTGCCAGCAGTGTGTTGACCGGGACTAGAGGCGTCCGGGAGACCCAGTACTTC. Translated: CASSVLTGTRGVRETQYF.

As to this clonotype: A much larger clone lies a single base off, so this may be a read error. This rearrangement joins TRBV6-5 to TRBJ1-2, with D possibly TRBD1 on 5 matching bases. Germline CDR1 is MNHEY and CDR2 is SVGAGI. This CDR3 is 14 amino acids long. DNA for the CDR3: TGTGTCAGCAGTTACTCGGGACTCGAGTATGGCTACACCTTC. This translates into CVSSYSGLEYGYTF.

Ten or more counts support this clonotype. This sequence joins TRBV11-2 and TRBJ1-6, with D perhaps TRBD1 (6 bases). The V gene lost 2 bases and the J gene lost 7 bases, with 12 bases spanning the gap. This CDR3 is built from 15 residues. Germline V gene sequence: CDR1 SGHAT, CDR2 FQNNGV. In DNA, the CDR3 is TGTGCCAGCAGCTTAACCCCAGGGGACAATTCACCCCTCCACTTT. It translates to CASSLTPGDNSPLHF.

This clonotype has at least ten counts. The rearrangement joins TRBV6-1 to TRBJ1-2; TRBD1 is a possible D gene (5 bases). The germline V gene encodes CDR1 MNHNS and CDR2 SASEGT. This CDR3 region has 13 residues. V lost 10 bases and J lost 3, with 15 bases in between. The CDR3 is CAIRGGVDYGYTF. The CDR3 nucleotides are TGTGCCATCCGGGGGGGGGTGGACTATGGCTACACCTTC.

Turning to this clonotype: This may stem from a read error, because a much larger clone lies one nucleotide away. J is TRBJ2-7 and V is TRBV6-5; 11 nucleotides match TRBD2. The ends lost 2 bases at V and 6 bases at J; junction bases unmatched: 3. CDR1 and CDR2 from the germline V gene are MNHEY and SVGAGI. The CDR3 loop spans 14 amino acids. CDR3: CASSYLLAGGEQYF. CDR3 nucleotides: TGTGCCAGCAGTTACCTCCTAGCGGGAGGCGAGCAGTACTTC.

This clonotype was seen at least ten times. V and J are TRBV11-2 and TRBJ2-1, with TRBD2 matching 11 bases. J lost 8 bases, V lost 0 bases, and 12 bases had no gene match. CDR1 and CDR2 (germline): SGHAT, FQNNGV. CDR3 length: 18 residues. The CDR3 loop is CASSLDNLAGGQRYEQFF. The CDR3 nucleotides read TGTGCCAGCAGCTTAGATAACCTAGCGGGAGGCCAGCGGTATGAGCAGTTCTTC.